This passage covers 27 T cell receptor beta chains from one sample sequenced in a study of early stage breast cancer tumors. Assay: immunoSEQ multiplex PCR; the TCRdb copy retains only in-frame clones and omits some. This sample has fewer than 80,000 clones, with 80% found just once. Sequenced sample: blood. The receptor set was obtained from a person in their 40s with breast cancer.

J is TRBJ1-2 and V is TRBV19; the match to TRBD1 covers 9 bases. Germline V gene sequence: CDR1 LNHDA, CDR2 SQIVND (reference sequence). The CDR3 loop spans 16 amino acids. The V and J ends lost 2 bases and 4 bases, in that order; junction bases with no gene match: 8. In DNA form, the CDR3 reads TGTGCCAGTAGTATATACCCGACAGGGGGGTTCTATGGCTACACCTTC. Amino acid sequence: CASSIYPTGGFYGYTF.

CDR3 DNA sequence: TGTGCCAGCATGGGGCAGGGGGGCCGATACGAGCAGTACTTC. This encodes CASMGQGGRYEQYF. V usage is TRBV25-1 and J usage is TRBJ2-7; D possibly corresponds to TRBD1 (7 bases). Germline V gives CDR1 MGHDK, CDR2 SYGVNS. The CDR3 has 14 residues. The ends were cut back, 7 bases at V and 4 bases at J, with 17 bases in the middle.

The V and J genes are TRBV12-5 and TRBJ1-1; D may be TRBD1 (6 bases). The V end was cut by 5 bases, the J end by 0 bases, with 19 bases between. Germline CDR1 reads LGHNT; CDR2 reads FRNRAP. The CDR3 extends over 17 amino acids. The CDR3 sequence is CASGPSGTHLMNTEAFF. The CDR3 DNA follows: TGTGCTAGTGGTCCCTCCGGGACACATCTGATGAACACTGAAGCTTTCTTT. The complete variable domain, with remaining parts taken from reference TRBV12-5 and TRBJ1-1, reads DARVTQTPRHKVTEMGQEVTMRCQPILGHNTVFWYRQTMMQGLELLAYFRNRAPLDDSGMPKDRFSAEMPDATLATLKIQPSEPRDSAVYFCASGPSGTHLMNTEAFFGQGTRLTVV.

V usage is TRBV9 and J usage is TRBJ2-2, with TRBD2 matching over 9 bases. This CDR3 contains 16 residues. CDR1 is SGDLS, CDR2 YYNGEE, per germline. Trimming took 4 bases from V and 6 from J; bases not matched to a gene: 10. This CDR3 is CASSNPGTSLAGELFF. For the CDR3, the DNA is TGTGCCAGCAGCAACCCCGGGACTAGCTTGGCCGGGGAGCTGTTTTTT.

CDR3 in amino acids: CASSPVGGLGNTIYF. The CDR3 DNA reads as TGTGCCAGCAGCCCGGTCGGGGGGCTTGGAAACACCATATATTTT. The chain recombines TRBV7-6 with TRBJ1-3; D possibly corresponds to TRBD1 (6 bases). Germline V gene data show CDR1 as SGHVS and CDR2 as FNYEAQ. Trimming stripped 5 bases from V and 3 bases from J, with 14 bases between. The CDR3 extends over 15 amino acids.

This clone was counted a few times. The chain employs TRBV4-1 and TRBJ2-2; D remains unclear. Germline V lookup: CDR1 MGHRA, CDR2 YSYEKL. This CDR3 is built from 18 residues. The V gene lost 4 bases and the J gene lost 0 bases, with 18 bases spanning the gap. CDR3 DNA sequence: TGCGCCAGCAGCCTCTTCGGATCTTTAAACGCGAACACCGGGGAGCTGTTTTTT. Translated, it gives CASSLFGSLNANTGELFF.

This chain links TRBV30 with TRBJ1-1; 8 nucleotides align to TRBD1. V dropped 4 bases and J dropped 7; count of bases not matched to a gene: 14. This CDR3 comprises 15 residues. CDR1 and CDR2 from the germline V gene are GTSNPN and SVGIG (reference sequence). The CDR3: CAWKLWGQAGIEAFF. Written as DNA, the CDR3 is TGTGCCTGGAAATTATGGGGACAGGCCGGGATTGAAGCTTTCTTT. The full variable domain, its missing parts supplied by reference TRBV30 and TRBJ1-1, is SQTIHQWPATLVQPVGSPLSLECTVEGTSNPNLYWYRQAAGRGLQLLFYSVGIGQISSEVPQNLSASRPQDRQFILSSKKLLLSDSGFYLCAWKLWGQAGIEAFFGQGTRLTVV.

This clone was counted once. This chain links TRBV13 with TRBJ2-7; D call uncertain. Per the germline V gene, CDR1 is PRHDT and CDR2 is FYEKMQ (reference sequence). Trimming removed 4 bases from V and 5 bases from J, with 15 bases in between. The CDR3 contains 14 residues. CDR3: CASSSPGIRNEQYF. CDR3 DNA: TGTGCCAGCAGCTCCCCAGGAATACGGAACGAGCAGTACTTC.

CDR3 nucleotides: TGTGCCAGCTGGAGGGCCGGGTCCGGGGAGCTGTTTTTT. As protein: CASWRAGSGELFF. The chain is built from TRBV5-6 and TRBJ2-2; D might be TRBD2 (6 bases). V lost 7 bases and J lost 6, with 13 bases in between. Germline lookup yields CDR1 SGHDT and CDR2 YYEEEE. CDR3 size: 13 residues.

This chain uses TRBV9 with TRBJ2-1; 11 nucleotides line up with TRBD2. CDR3 length: 15 residues. The germline V gene has CDR1 SGDLS and CDR2 YYNGEE. J lost 7 bases, V lost 4 bases, and 7 bases had no gene match. The CDR3 region is CASSPTLAGGNEQFF. The CDR3, as DNA: TGTGCCAGCAGCCCCACGCTAGCGGGAGGTAATGAGCAGTTCTTC.

Details on this clone: This sample also contains other DNA sequences that code for the same CDR3. The chain recombines TRBV20-1 with TRBJ2-1, with D tentatively TRBD1 (6 bases). Germline CDR1 reads DFQATT; CDR2 reads SNEGSKA (reference sequence). The CDR3 contains 11 residues. The V and J ends lost 3 bases and 7 bases respectively, with 7 bases between them. This chain's CDR3 is CSARGANEQFF. The CDR3 coding sequence is TGCAGTGCTAGGGGGGCTAATGAGCAGTTCTTC.

The V call is TRBV28, the J call TRBJ1-5; D is perhaps TRBD1 (5 bases). Germline V CDR1 and CDR2: MDHEN, SYDVKM. V lost 5 bases, J lost 4 bases, and 9 bases lay in between. There are 13 residues in the CDR3. In DNA, the CDR3 is TGTGCCAGCAGTCCCCAGGGTAATCAGCCCCAGCATTTT. Translating gives CASSPQGNQPQHF.

V usage is TRBV5-1 and J usage is TRBJ2-6; D is ambiguous. The germline V and J ends were trimmed by 0 bases and 1 base, with 5 bases remaining between them. CDR3 length: 15 residues. Germline V gene sequence: CDR1 SGHRS, CDR2 YFSETQ. The CDR3 spells CASSLEESGANVLTF. The CDR3 region has the DNA TGCGCCAGCAGCTTGGAGGAATCTGGGGCCAACGTCCTGACTTTC.

The chain has TRBV6-1 and TRBJ2-7; TRBD1 agrees at 11 bases. CDR1 is MNHNS, CDR2 SASEGT, per germline. V lost 7 bases, J lost 0 bases, and 5 bases stayed unmatched. The CDR3 totals 15 residues. CDR3 sequence: CASNLGQGASYEQYF. CDR3 coding DNA: TGTGCCAGCAACCTAGGACAGGGGGCCTCCTACGAGCAGTACTTC.

In DNA form, the CDR3 reads TGTGCCAGCAGCCCCCATTACGGGAGGATTTCCAATGAGCAGTTCTTC. Encoded protein: CASSPHYGRISNEQFF. The chain joins TRBV14 to TRBJ2-1; 7 positions match TRBD2. CDR3 size: 16 residues. J was trimmed by 6 bases and V by 4 bases; bases with no gene match: 12. Germline V gives CDR1 SGHDN, CDR2 FVKESK.

The rearrangement links TRBV28 to TRBJ2-1; tentatively, D is TRBD2 (7 bases). V shed 5 bases and J shed 1 base, with 27 bases lying between them. The CDR3 loop spans 20 amino acids. CDR1 is MDHEN and CDR2 is SYDVKM in the germline V gene. The CDR3 reads CASSPRGLAPGEGSYNEQFF. The CDR3 nucleotides are TGTGCCAGCAGTCCCAGGGGTCTGGCCCCGGGGGAGGGGTCCTACAATGAGCAGTTCTTC.

The genes are TRBV6-1 and TRBJ1-2, with TRBD1 identical over 7 bases. This CDR3 has 14 amino acids. Germline CDR1 and CDR2: MNHNS and SASEGT. V was clipped by 5 bases and J by 3 bases; unmatched bases: 6. As DNA, the CDR3 is TGTGCCAGCAGTTCACCAGGGGGTTACTATGGCTACACCTTC. Its translation is CASSSPGGYYGYTF.

In this sample, this clone turned up a few times. This chain joins TRBV7-9 and TRBJ2-3, with 10 bases aligning to TRBD2. CDR3 length: 18 residues. In germline, CDR1 is SEHNR, CDR2 FQNEAQ (reference sequence). Trimming took 3 bases from V and 5 from J; bases not matched to a gene: 14. The CDR3 sequence is CASSLSTSGTKGGDTQYF. CDR3 nucleotides: TGTGCCAGCAGCTTGTCTACTAGCGGGACTAAAGGGGGAGATACGCAGTATTTT.

The J gene is TRBJ2-7, the V gene TRBV28, with D perhaps TRBD1 (5 bases). This CDR3 has 14 amino acids. Germline V CDR1 and CDR2: MDHEN, SYDVKM. V was cut by 3 bases and J by 6 bases, with 15 bases left in between. CDR3 protein: CASSFQGRAGEQYF. The CDR3 DNA reads as TGTGCCAGCAGTTTTCAAGGCAGGGCAGGCGAGCAGTACTTC. Supplemented by reference TRBV28 and TRBJ2-7, the full variable domain reads DVKVTQSSRYLVKRTGEKVFLECVQDMDHENMFWYRQDPGLGLRLIYFSYDVKMKEKGDIPEGYSVSREKKERFSLILESASTNQTSMYLCASSFQGRAGEQYFGPGTRLTVT.

The chain recombines TRBV28 with TRBJ2-2; no reliable D call. V was trimmed by 3 bases and J by 0 bases, leaving 8 bases between them. The CDR3 is 15 residues long. Germline values: CDR1 MDHEN, CDR2 SYDVKM. CDR3 nucleotides: TGTGCCAGCAGTTTGTTCCGGGCGAACACCGGGGAGCTGTTTTTT. Amino acid sequence: CASSLFRANTGELFF.

The V gene is TRBV5-8, the J gene TRBJ2-5; maybe TRBD2 (5 bases). In germline, CDR1 is SGHTS, CDR2 YDEGEE. This CDR3 has 12 residues. V was shortened by 2 bases and J by 7 bases, with 9 bases between the two germline ends. CDR3: CASSLGGGTQYF. The CDR3 DNA reads TGTGCCAGCAGCTTAGGAGGTGGGACCCAGTACTTC.

V usage is TRBV5-6 and J usage is TRBJ2-3; D call uncertain. With 2 bases removed from V and 0 bases from J, the gap between germline ends came to 4 bases. Germline V gives CDR1 SGHDT, CDR2 YYEEEE. The CDR3 is made up of 13 amino acids. CDR3 sequence: CASSLTSTDTQYF. CDR3 DNA sequence: TGTGCCAGCAGCTTAACCAGCACAGATACGCAGTATTTT.

The chain is built from TRBV2 and TRBJ2-7, with no clear D. Trimming took 6 bases from V and 6 from J, leaving 15 bases between them. CDR1 SNHLY and CDR2 FYNNEI come from the germline V gene. The CDR3 totals 13 residues. Written as DNA, the CDR3 is TGTGCCAGCAGCCCCGCCCCAAGGTCCGAGCAGTACTTC. It yields the protein CASSPAPRSEQYF. The entire variable domain, with the rest obtained from reference TRBV2 and TRBJ2-7, is as follows: EPEVTQTPSHQVTQMGQEVILRCVPISNHLYFYWYRQILGQKVEFLVSFYNNEISEKSEIFDDQFSVERPDGSNFTLKIRSTKLEDSAMYFCASSPAPRSEQYFGPGTRLTVT.

The chain recombines TRBV5-8 with TRBJ2-1, with D perhaps being TRBD1 or TRBD2 (5 bases each). CDR1 is SGHTS and CDR2 is YDEGEE in the germline V gene. V lost 2 bases to trimming and J lost 5 bases, with 17 bases between them. This CDR3 contains 16 residues. CDR3 in amino acids: CASSLGFRDVDNEQFF. Written as DNA, the CDR3 is TGTGCCAGCAGCTTAGGGTTCAGGGACGTGGACAATGAGCAGTTCTTC.

This clone is medium-sized by share. J is TRBJ2-2 and V is TRBV6-4; a weak D match, TRBD2 (6 bases). Trimming took off 2 bases at V and 6 bases at J, with 13 bases between the two ends. Germline V gene lookup returns CDR1 MRHNA and CDR2 SNTAGT. This CDR3 has 15 residues. CDR3 in DNA: TGTGCCAGCAGTGACAGAGGCCCGGGGGCCGGGGAGCTGTTTTTT. Its protein is CASSDRGPGAGELFF.

The J gene is TRBJ2-2, the V gene TRBV11-3, with D unresolved. This CDR3 region has 14 residues. Per germline, CDR1 SGHNT and CDR2 YENEEA. V dropped 2 bases and J dropped 1 base, with 5 bases sitting between them. The CDR3 DNA follows: TGTGCCAGCAGCTTAAAACGGAACACCGGGGAGCTGTTTTTT. Residues: CASSLKRNTGELFF.

This rearrangement joins TRBV5-1 to TRBJ2-5; D gene unclear. The germline CDR1 and CDR2 sequences are SGHRS and YFSETQ. The V end was cut by 4 bases, the J end by 3 bases, with 16 bases between. The CDR3 is 15 amino acids. CDR3 residues: CASSLQSLGKETQYF. In DNA, the CDR3 is TGCGCCAGCAGCCTCCAATCACTGGGAAAAGAGACCCAGTACTTC.